This T cell receptor beta chain was identified during a study of cytomegalovirus exposure and HLA in healthy donors. PCR was performed using 60 Vbeta and 13 Jbeta primers. The protocol was immunoSEQ multiplex PCR, while the TCRdb copy is restricted to in-frame clones and leaves out a portion. The data contain around 130,000 clones, roughly 80% of them seen just once; the ten biggest clones take up 4% to 4.5%. This clone came up a few times. Antigen specificity is unknown. Study-wide points: High specificity and sensitivity for cytomegalovirus status were reported for the classifier.

Germline CDR1 KGHSH, CDR2 LQKENI. The CDR3 runs to 18 residues. With 1 base clipped from V and 0 bases from J, the junction kept 6 bases outside the gene matches. The sequencing input was PBMCs. This TCR was recovered from a woman in her 40s in good health and CMV-seronegative. The gene calls are TRBV18 and TRBJ2-6, with 7 bases identical to TRBD2. The CDR3 DNA follows: TGTGCCAGCTCACCACGGGAGGGACTGTACTCTGGGGCCAACGTCCTGACTTTC. As protein: CASSPREGLYSGANVLTF.